The clone carrying this T cell receptor beta chain was seen ten or more times. Its cognate antigen is unknown. Treg sorting used a CD4+CD25+CD127-/low gate. General study points: Tumor Tregs overlapped most with tumor, then blood, naive CD4+ cells. Tumor memory CD4+ T cell TCR gene usage was found to cluster with blood and lymph node memory CD4+ cells and with lymph node naive CD4+ cells.

The CDR3 is made up of 12 amino acids. Germline assignment: CDR1 MNHNS and CDR2 SASEGT. V gave up 3 bases and J gave up 14 bases, with 14 bases separating them. After constant-region reverse-primer amplification, full-length variable regions underwent semi-nested PCR with Nested Universal Primer A. One entry per CDR3 protein results from TCRdb running MiXCR on the 5' RACE reads. The sample yields under 45,000 distinct CDR3 sequences, 22% seen once. The specimen sequenced was Tregs sorted from blood. The clonotype comes from a female donor with breast cancer. V is TRBV6-1 and J is TRBJ2-1, with D perhaps matching TRBD1 (6 bases). The CDR3 sequence: CASSDPGTPKFF. The DNA for the CDR3 is TGTGCCAGCAGTGACCCCGGGACACCCAAGTTCTTC.